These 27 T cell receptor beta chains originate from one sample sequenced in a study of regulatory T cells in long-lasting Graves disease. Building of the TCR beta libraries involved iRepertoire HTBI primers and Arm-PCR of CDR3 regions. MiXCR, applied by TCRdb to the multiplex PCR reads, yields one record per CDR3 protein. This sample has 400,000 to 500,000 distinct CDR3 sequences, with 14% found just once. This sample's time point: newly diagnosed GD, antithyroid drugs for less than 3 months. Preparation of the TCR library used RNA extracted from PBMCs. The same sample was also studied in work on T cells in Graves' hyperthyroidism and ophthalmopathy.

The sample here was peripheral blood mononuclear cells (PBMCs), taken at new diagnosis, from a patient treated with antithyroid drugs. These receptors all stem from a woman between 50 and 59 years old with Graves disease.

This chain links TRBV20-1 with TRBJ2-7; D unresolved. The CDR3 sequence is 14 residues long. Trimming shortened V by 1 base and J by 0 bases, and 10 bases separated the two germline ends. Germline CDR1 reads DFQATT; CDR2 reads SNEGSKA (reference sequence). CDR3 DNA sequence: TGCAGTGCTAGAGTACTGATAGGCTCCTACGAGCAGTACTTC. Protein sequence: CSARVLIGSYEQYF.

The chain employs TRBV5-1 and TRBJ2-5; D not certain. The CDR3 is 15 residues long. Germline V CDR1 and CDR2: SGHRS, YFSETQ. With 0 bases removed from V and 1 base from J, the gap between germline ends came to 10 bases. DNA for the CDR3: TGCGCCAGCAGCTTGGTCCCGGCCATCCAAGAGACCCAGTACTTC. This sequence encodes CASSLVPAIQETQYF.

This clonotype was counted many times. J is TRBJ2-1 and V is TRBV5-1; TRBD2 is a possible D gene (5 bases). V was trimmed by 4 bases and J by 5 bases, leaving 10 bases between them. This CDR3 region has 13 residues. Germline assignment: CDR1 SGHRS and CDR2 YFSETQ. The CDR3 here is CASSLLRDNEQFF. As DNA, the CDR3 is TGCGCCAGCAGCCTTCTGCGGGACAATGAGCAGTTCTTC.

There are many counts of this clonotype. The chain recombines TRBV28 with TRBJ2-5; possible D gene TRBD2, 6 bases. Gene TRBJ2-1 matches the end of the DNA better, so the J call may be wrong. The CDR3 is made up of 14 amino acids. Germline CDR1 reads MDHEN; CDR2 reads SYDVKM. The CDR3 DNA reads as TGTGCCAGCAGGGTAAACGTCGGGGGCAATGAGCAGTTCTTC. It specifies CASRVNVGGNEQFF.

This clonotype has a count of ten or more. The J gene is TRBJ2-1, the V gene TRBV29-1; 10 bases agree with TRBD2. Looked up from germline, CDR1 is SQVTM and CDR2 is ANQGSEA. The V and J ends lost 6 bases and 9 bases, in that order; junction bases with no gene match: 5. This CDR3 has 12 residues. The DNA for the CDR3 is TGCAGCGTCCTAGCGGGAGTTGTTGAGCAGTTCTTC. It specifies CSVLAGVVEQFF.

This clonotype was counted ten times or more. The CDR3 DNA sequence: TGTGCCAGCAGCTTGGTGCTGGAGCAGTTCTTC. It encodes CASSLVLEQFF. The chain has TRBV7-9 and TRBJ2-1; D unclear. The ends were cut back, 3 bases at V and 10 bases at J, with 7 bases in the middle. Looked up from germline, CDR1 is SEHNR and CDR2 is FQNEAQ (reference sequence). CDR3 size: 11 residues.

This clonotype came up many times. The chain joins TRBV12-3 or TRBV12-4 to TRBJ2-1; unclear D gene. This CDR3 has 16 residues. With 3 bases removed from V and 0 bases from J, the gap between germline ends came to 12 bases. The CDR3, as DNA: TGTGCCAGCAGTTTCGGCGCGGCAAGCTCCTACAATGAGCAGTTCTTC. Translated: CASSFGAASSYNEQFF.

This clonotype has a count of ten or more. The CDR3, as DNA: TGTGCCAGCAGCTTAGGATCGTTAGCGGGAAACACAGATACGCAGTATTTT. Protein: CASSLGSLAGNTDTQYF. The rearrangement links TRBV7-3 to TRBJ2-3, with 8 bases identical to TRBD2. This CDR3 region has 17 residues. The V segment lost 2 bases and the J segment 2 bases; nucleotides outside the gene matches: 9. Germline V lookup: CDR1 SGHTA, CDR2 FQGTGA.

CDR3 nucleotide sequence: TGTGCCAGCAGCGTATCCAGGGACCAACCGGGGAATTCACCCCTCCACTTT. It specifies CASSVSRDQPGNSPLHF. V gene TRBV9 combines with J gene TRBJ1-6; a weak D match, TRBD1 (5 bases). From germline, CDR1 is SGDLS and CDR2 YYNGEE. The CDR3 consists of 17 residues. Trimming cost V 1 base and J 7 bases, with 18 bases left between them.

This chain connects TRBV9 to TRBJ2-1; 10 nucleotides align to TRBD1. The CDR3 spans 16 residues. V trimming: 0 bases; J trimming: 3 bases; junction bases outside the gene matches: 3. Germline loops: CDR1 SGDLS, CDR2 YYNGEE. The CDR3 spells CASSVAGQGSYNEQFF. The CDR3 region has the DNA TGTGCCAGCAGCGTAGCGGGACAGGGGAGCTACAATGAGCAGTTCTTC.

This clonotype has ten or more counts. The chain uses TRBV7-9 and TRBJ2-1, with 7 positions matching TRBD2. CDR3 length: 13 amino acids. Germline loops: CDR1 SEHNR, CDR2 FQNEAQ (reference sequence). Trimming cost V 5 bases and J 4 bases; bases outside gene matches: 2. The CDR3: CASSGRVYNEQFF. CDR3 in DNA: TGTGCCAGCAGCGGGAGGGTTTACAATGAGCAGTTCTTC.

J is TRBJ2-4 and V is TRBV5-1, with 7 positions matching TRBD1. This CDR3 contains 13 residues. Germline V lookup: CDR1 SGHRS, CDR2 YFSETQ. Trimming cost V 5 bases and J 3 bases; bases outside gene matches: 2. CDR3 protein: CASSTGDKNIQYF. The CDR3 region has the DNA TGCGCCAGCAGTACAGGGGACAAAAACATTCAGTACTTC.

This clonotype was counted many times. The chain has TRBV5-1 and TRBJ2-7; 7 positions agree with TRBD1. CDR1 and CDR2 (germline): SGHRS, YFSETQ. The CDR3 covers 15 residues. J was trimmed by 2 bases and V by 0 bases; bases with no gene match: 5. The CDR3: CASSLETGRTYEQYF. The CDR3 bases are TGCGCCAGCAGCTTGGAGACAGGGCGAACCTACGAGCAGTACTTC.

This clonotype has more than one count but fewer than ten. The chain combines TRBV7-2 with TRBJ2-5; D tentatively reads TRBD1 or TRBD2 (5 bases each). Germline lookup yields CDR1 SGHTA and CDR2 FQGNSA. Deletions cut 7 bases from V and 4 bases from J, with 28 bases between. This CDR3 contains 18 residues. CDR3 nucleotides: TGTGCCAGCACAATCGGGACGGATTCGATACCCTTCGGAGAGACCCAGTACTTC. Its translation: CASTIGTDSIPFGETQYF.

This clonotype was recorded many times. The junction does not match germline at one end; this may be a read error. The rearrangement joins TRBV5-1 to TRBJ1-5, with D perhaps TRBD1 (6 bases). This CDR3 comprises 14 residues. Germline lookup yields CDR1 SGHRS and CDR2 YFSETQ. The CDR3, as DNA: TGTGCCAGCAGCTTAGGGGGGCGGAATCAGCCCCAGCATTTT. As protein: CASSLGGRNQPQHF.

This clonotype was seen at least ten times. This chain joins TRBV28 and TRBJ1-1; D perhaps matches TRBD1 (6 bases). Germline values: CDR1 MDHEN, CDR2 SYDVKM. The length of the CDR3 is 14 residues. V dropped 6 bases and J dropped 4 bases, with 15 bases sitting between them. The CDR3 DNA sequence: TGTGCCAGCAGGCCTACAGGGACGGGCACTGAAGCTTTCTTT. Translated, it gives CASRPTGTGTEAFF.

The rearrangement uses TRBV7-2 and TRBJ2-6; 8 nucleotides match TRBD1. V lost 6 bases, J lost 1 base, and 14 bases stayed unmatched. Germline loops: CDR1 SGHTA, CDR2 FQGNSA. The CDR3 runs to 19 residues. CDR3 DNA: TGTGCCAGCAGACAGCTTATCTGGACAGGGTTTTCTGGGGCCAACGTCCTGACTTTC. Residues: CASRQLIWTGFSGANVLTF.

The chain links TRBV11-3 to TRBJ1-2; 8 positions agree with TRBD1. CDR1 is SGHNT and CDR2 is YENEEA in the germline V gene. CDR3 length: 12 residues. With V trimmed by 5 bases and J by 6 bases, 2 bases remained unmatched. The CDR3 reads CASSQGADGYTF. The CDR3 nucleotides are TGTGCCAGCAGCCAGGGGGCGGATGGCTACACCTTC.

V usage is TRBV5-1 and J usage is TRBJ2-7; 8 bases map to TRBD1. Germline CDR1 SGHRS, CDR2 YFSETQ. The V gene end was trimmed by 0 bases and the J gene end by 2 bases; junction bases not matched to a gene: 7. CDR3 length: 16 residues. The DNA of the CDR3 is TGCGCCAGCAGCTTGGCCTCATCGACAGGGGCCTACGAGCAGTACTTC. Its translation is CASSLASSTGAYEQYF.

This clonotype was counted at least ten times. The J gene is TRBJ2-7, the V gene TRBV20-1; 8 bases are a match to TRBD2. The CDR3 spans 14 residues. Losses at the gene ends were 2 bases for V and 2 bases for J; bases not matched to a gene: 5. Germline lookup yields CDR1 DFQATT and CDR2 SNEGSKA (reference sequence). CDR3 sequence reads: CSARREGAPYEQYF. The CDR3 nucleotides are TGCAGTGCTAGACGGGAGGGAGCCCCCTACGAGCAGTACTTC.

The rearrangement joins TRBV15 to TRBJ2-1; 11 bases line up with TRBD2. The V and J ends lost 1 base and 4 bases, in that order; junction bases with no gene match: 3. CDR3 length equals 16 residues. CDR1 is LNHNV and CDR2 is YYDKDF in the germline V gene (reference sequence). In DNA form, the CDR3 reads TGTGCCACCAGCAGAGTGGTAGCGGGAGGGTACAATGAGCAGTTCTTC. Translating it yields CATSRVVAGGYNEQFF.

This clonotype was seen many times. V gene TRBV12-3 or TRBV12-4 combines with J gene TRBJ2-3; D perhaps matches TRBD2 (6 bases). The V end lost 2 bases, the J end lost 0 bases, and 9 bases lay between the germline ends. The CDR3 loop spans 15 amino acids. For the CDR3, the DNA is TGTGCCAGCAGTTTACTAGCGAGTAGCACAGATACGCAGTATTTT. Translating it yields CASSLLASSTDTQYF.

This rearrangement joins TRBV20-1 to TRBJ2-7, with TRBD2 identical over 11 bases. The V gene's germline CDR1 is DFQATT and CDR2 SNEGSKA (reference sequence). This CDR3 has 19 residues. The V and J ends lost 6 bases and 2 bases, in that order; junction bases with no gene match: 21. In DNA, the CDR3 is TGCAGTGCCCCTCTGGGACTAGCGGCCTACACCCCTTCGACCTACGAGCAGTACTTC. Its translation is CSAPLGLAAYTPSTYEQYF.

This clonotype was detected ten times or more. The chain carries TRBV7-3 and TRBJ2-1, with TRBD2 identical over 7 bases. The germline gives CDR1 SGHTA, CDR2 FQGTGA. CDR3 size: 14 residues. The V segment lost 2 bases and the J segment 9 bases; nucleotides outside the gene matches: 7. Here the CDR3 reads CASSLAGEGGEQFF. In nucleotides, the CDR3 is TGTGCCAGCAGCTTAGCGGGAGAGGGTGGTGAGCAGTTCTTC.

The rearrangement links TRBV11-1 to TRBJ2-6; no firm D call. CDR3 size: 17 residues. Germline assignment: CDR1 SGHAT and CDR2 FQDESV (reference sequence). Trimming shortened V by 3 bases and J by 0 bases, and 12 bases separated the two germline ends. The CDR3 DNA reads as TGTGCCAGCAGCTTCCCCCACAGTTCCTCTGGGGCCAACGTCCTGACTTTC. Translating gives CASSFPHSSSGANVLTF.

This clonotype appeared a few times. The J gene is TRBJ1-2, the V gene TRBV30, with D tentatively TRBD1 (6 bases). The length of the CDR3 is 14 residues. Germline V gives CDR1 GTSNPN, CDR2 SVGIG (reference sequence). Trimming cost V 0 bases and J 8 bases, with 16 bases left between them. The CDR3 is CAWSVRSGAGGYTF. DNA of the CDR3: TGTGCCTGGAGTGTACGATCAGGGGCAGGGGGCTACACCTTC. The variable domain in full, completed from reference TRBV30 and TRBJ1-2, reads SQTIHQWPATLVQPVGSPLSLECTVEGTSNPNLYWYRQAAGRGLQLLFYSVGIGQISSEVPQNLSASRPQDRQFILSSKKLLLSDSGFYLCAWSVRSGAGGYTFGSGTRLTVV.

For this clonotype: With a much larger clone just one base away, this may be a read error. The DNA of the CDR3 is TGTGCCACCAGTTGGGACAGGGGGTCCACTGAAGCTTTCTTT. Protein product: CATSWDRGSTEAFF. J is TRBJ1-1 and V is TRBV24-1, with TRBD1 matching over 11 bases. This CDR3 is 14 amino acids long. Germline V gene lookup returns CDR1 KGHDR and CDR2 SFDVKD. J was trimmed by 4 bases and V by 6 bases; bases with no gene match: 3.